The 24 T cell receptor beta chains reported below all come from one sample, sequenced in a study of OX40 agonist ivuxolimab in advanced cancers. Generated by immunoSEQ multiplex PCR, the TCRdb table keeps only in-frame clones and is missing some. The data contain approximately 76,000 clones, approximately 85% of them singletons. Sequenced material: CD4+ or CD8+ T cells sorted from blood, taken in a trial of the OX40 agonist ivuxolimab. The receptors were gathered from an adult with an advanced solid tumor such as melanoma, head and neck, liver or kidney cancer.

The chain couples TRBV7-2 to TRBJ2-5; no clear D. CDR1 is SGHTA, CDR2 FQGNSA, per germline. Trimming pared 1 base from V and 2 bases from J, leaving 14 bases between. This CDR3 is 16 amino acids long. CDR3 bases: TGTGCCAGCAGCTTAGGTGTAAGTCCGACGCAAGAGACCCAGTACTTC. Translation: CASSLGVSPTQETQYF.

The V gene is TRBV7-2, the J gene TRBJ2-3; 9 nucleotides agree with TRBD1. Trimming removed 5 bases from V and 6 bases from J; junction bases left unmatched: 12. The CDR3 consists of 16 residues. Germline V gene data show CDR1 as SGHTA and CDR2 as FQGNSA. The CDR3 region is CASSLQASTGGDTQYF. CDR3 sequence (DNA): TGTGCCAGCAGCCTACAAGCCTCAACAGGGGGCGATACGCAGTATTTT.

This clone came up once. The V gene is TRBV2, the J gene TRBJ1-3, with TRBD1 matching 9 bases. Looked up from germline, CDR1 is SNHLY and CDR2 is FYNNEI. This CDR3 region has 14 residues. V trimming: 11 bases; J trimming: 2 bases; junction bases outside the gene matches: 7. CDR3 coding DNA: TGTGCCCGCGGTCGGACAGGGGCTGGAAACACCATATATTTT. It is translated as CARGRTGAGNTIYF.

The chain joins TRBV5-8 to TRBJ1-5, with TRBD1 matching 10 bases. The junction had 7 bases not matched to a gene; V was cut back by 4 bases and J by 3 bases. The CDR3 is made up of 16 amino acids. Germline lookup yields CDR1 SGHTS and CDR2 YDEGEE. The CDR3 here is CASSPDRGQDNQPQHF. Here the CDR3 DNA reads TGTGCCAGCAGCCCAGACAGGGGGCAGGACAATCAGCCCCAGCATTTT.

This chain uses TRBV18 with TRBJ2-1; TRBD1 agrees at 11 bases. Germline V gene sequence: CDR1 KGHSH, CDR2 LQKENI. With 0 bases clipped from V and 6 bases from J, the junction kept 7 bases outside the gene matches. The CDR3 is 17 residues long. The CDR3 loop is CASSPPRGQGVVNEQFF. CDR3 nucleotides: TGTGCCAGCTCACCACCGAGGGGACAGGGGGTGGTCAATGAGCAGTTCTTC.

The chain is built from TRBV6-1 and TRBJ1-5; D ambiguous. Germline CDR1 and CDR2: MNHNS and SASEGT. Trimming left V 0 bases short and J 6 bases short, with 12 bases between. The CDR3 spans 15 residues. The CDR3 region is CASSEAIWGSQPQHF. CDR3 in DNA: TGTGCCAGCAGTGAAGCGATATGGGGATCTCAGCCCCAGCATTTT.

This clone showed up just once. This sequence joins TRBV7-2 and TRBJ2-1, with D possibly TRBD1 on 5 matching bases. The V end lost 5 bases, the J end lost 9 bases, and 11 bases lay between the germline ends. The CDR3 sequence is 12 residues long. Germline CDR1 and CDR2: SGHTA and FQGNSA. The chain's CDR3 is CASSRTGPEQFF. The CDR3 bases are TGTGCCAGCAGCCGAACAGGCCCTGAGCAGTTCTTC.

The J gene is TRBJ2-3, the V gene TRBV6-1; D remains ambiguous. This CDR3 spans 15 amino acids. The V end was cut by 5 bases, the J end by 0 bases, with 12 bases between. Germline assignment: CDR1 MNHNS and CDR2 SASEGT. CDR3: CASSLGSSSTDTQYF. CDR3 sequence (DNA): TGTGCCAGCAGTTTGGGTTCAAGTAGCACAGATACGCAGTATTTT.

The rearrangement joins TRBV7-9 to TRBJ1-1; D is perhaps TRBD1 (5 bases). Germline CDR1 and CDR2: SEHNR and FQNEAQ (reference sequence). V lost 11 bases and J lost 0, with 10 bases in between. The CDR3 extends over 12 amino acids. The CDR3 coding sequence is TGTGCCCAAAGACAGTTGAACACTGAAGCTTTCTTT. Translation gives CAQRQLNTEAFF.

The gene calls are TRBV5-1 and TRBJ2-6, with no clear D. CDR3 length: 17 residues. Trimming shortened V by 0 bases and J by 0 bases, and 10 bases separated the two germline ends. Germline V lookup: CDR1 SGHRS, CDR2 YFSETQ. Written as DNA, the CDR3 is TGCGCCAGCAGCTTGGGGTTAGCCCTCTCTGGGGCCAACGTCCTGACTTTC. This codes for CASSLGLALSGANVLTF.

This chain uses TRBV19 with TRBJ2-4; weak D call: TRBD2 (6 bases). The CDR3 has 15 residues. Germline CDR1 LNHDA, CDR2 SQIVND (reference sequence). Trimming removed 0 bases from V and 6 bases from J, with 12 bases in between. The CDR3 region has the DNA TGTGCCAGTAGTATAGACCCAGGGCGGGGAAACATTCAGTACTTC. It translates to CASSIDPGRGNIQYF. The full variable domain, completed using reference TRBV19 and TRBJ2-4, is DGGITQSPKYLFRKEGQNVTLSCEQNLNHDAMYWYRQDPGQGLRLIYYSQIVNDFQKGDIAEGYSVSREKKESFPLTVTSAQKNPTAFYLCASSIDPGRGNIQYFGAGTRLSVL.

This chain uses TRBV2 with TRBJ1-2; 9 positions match TRBD1. The CDR3 has 14 residues. J lost 2 bases, V lost 5 bases, and 3 bases had no gene match. Germline values: CDR1 SNHLY, CDR2 FYNNEI. CDR3: CASSLGQGNYGYTF. CDR3 nucleotide sequence: TGTGCCAGCAGTCTCGGACAGGGGAACTATGGCTACACCTTC. The full variable domain, in which reference TRBV2 and TRBJ1-2 provide the parts outside the CDR3, is EPEVTQTPSHQVTQMGQEVILRCVPISNHLYFYWYRQILGQKVEFLVSFYNNEISEKSEIFDDQFSVERPDGSNFTLKIRSTKLEDSAMYFCASSLGQGNYGYTFGSGTRLTVV.

DNA of the CDR3: TGTGCCAGCAGCTTTGGTCAAACATTGCAGCCCCAGCATTTT. This codes for CASSFGQTLQPQHF. The V call is TRBV7-2, the J call TRBJ1-5; D uncertain. With 3 bases removed from V and 7 bases from J, the gap between germline ends came to 13 bases. Germline V gives CDR1 SGHTA, CDR2 FQGNSA. The CDR3 has 14 amino acids.

The chain is built from TRBV7-9 and TRBJ2-7; D remains unclear. Per germline, CDR1 SEHNR and CDR2 FQNEAQ (reference sequence). The germline V and J ends were trimmed by 2 bases and 6 bases, with 5 bases remaining between them. CDR3 length equals 11 residues. The chain's CDR3 is CASSLYGEQYF. The CDR3 DNA reads as TGTGCCAGCAGCTTATATGGCGAGCAGTACTTC.

The gene calls are TRBV23-1 and TRBJ1-2; unclear D gene. TRBV23-1 carries the ORF label, with uncertain function. Trimming removed 8 bases at V and 5 bases at J, with 6 bases between. The length of the CDR3 is 10 residues. The CDR3 bases are TGCGCCAGCCCGACTTATGGCTACACCTTC. Protein sequence: CASPTYGYTF.

The CDR3 loop reads CASSLWTENSPLHF. In DNA form, the CDR3 reads TGTGCCAGCAGCTTATGGACGGAGAATTCACCCCTCCACTTT. The chain joins TRBV7-8 to TRBJ1-6; D remains unclear. The CDR3 sequence is 14 residues long. The germline V gene encodes CDR1 SGHVS and CDR2 FQNEAQ. Trimming took off 2 bases at V and 7 bases at J, with 9 bases between the two ends.

The chain uses TRBV18 and TRBJ1-4, with D perhaps TRBD1 (5 bases). The germline V gene has CDR1 KGHSH and CDR2 LQKENI. V dropped 1 base and J dropped 4 bases, with 10 bases sitting between them. The CDR3 spans 15 residues. The CDR3 DNA follows: TGTGCCAGCTCACCACAAACAGGAATTAATGAAAAACTGTTTTTT. Translated, it gives CASSPQTGINEKLFF.

V is TRBV5-8 and J is TRBJ2-2; maybe TRBD1 (5 bases). Trimming stripped 4 bases from V and 7 bases from J, with 17 bases between. This CDR3 region has 15 residues. Germline loops: CDR1 SGHTS, CDR2 YDEGEE. DNA of the CDR3: TGTGCCAGCAGCCCCTTCGGCGTGGGGCACGGGGAGCTGTTTTTT. It translates to CASSPFGVGHGELFF.

The J gene is TRBJ1-2, the V gene TRBV19; D may be TRBD1 (6 bases). CDR3 length: 15 residues. In germline, CDR1 is LNHDA, CDR2 SQIVND (reference sequence). V gave up 2 bases and J gave up 7 bases, with 17 bases separating them. The CDR3 here is CASSIQTGYLGGYTF. CDR3 coding DNA: TGTGCCAGTAGTATACAAACAGGGTACCTGGGTGGCTACACCTTC.

CDR3 sequence reads: CASSPRQGGQPQHF. DNA for the CDR3: TGTGCCAGCAGCCCTAGACAGGGAGGCCAGCCCCAGCATTTT. The rearrangement joins TRBV7-2 to TRBJ1-5; 7 bases map to TRBD1. CDR1 is SGHTA and CDR2 is FQGNSA in the germline V gene. The CDR3 totals 14 residues. Trimming at V came to 5 bases and at J to 7 bases, leaving 8 bases not matched to a gene.

This chain joins TRBV2 and TRBJ1-5; 8 bases map to TRBD1. J gave up 6 bases and V 5 bases, and 9 bases lay outside the gene matches. The CDR3 runs 15 residues. CDR1 is SNHLY, CDR2 FYNNEI, per germline. This CDR3 is CASSYNPGGGQPQHF. The DNA for the CDR3 is TGTGCCAGCAGTTATAACCCAGGGGGCGGTCAGCCCCAGCATTTT.

The rearrangement joins TRBV7-9 to TRBJ1-6, with no clear D. Germline-derived CDR1 and CDR2 are SEHNR and FQNEAQ (reference sequence). The CDR3 totals 16 residues. The ends were cut back, 4 bases at V and 0 bases at J, with 10 bases in the middle. CDR3 amino acids: CASSSDQSSYNSPLHF. The CDR3 nucleotides are TGTGCCAGCAGCTCCGACCAGAGCTCCTATAATTCACCCCTCCACTTT.

V is TRBV12-5 and J is TRBJ2-5; D is perhaps TRBD2 (5 bases). The length of the CDR3 is 16 residues. V was clipped by 1 base and J by 5 bases, with 17 bases between them. Germline assignment: CDR1 LGHNT and CDR2 FRNRAP. The chain's CDR3 is CASGLGGSSERETQYF. For the CDR3, the DNA is TGTGCTAGTGGTTTGGGAGGATCCTCGGAGCGGGAGACCCAGTACTTC.

The rearrangement uses TRBV5-6 and TRBJ2-7; D perhaps matches TRBD1 (5 bases). Germline V lookup: CDR1 SGHDT, CDR2 YYEEEE. Trimming removed 1 base at V and 1 base at J, with 9 bases between. The CDR3 consists of 14 residues. DNA for the CDR3: TGTGCCAGCAGCTTGCCCGACAGATCCTACGAGCAGTACTTC. Encoded protein: CASSLPDRSYEQYF.